Below, one T cell receptor (beta chain) is given with its context. A second PCR of roughly 7 to 11 cycles used a sample-barcoded 5' primer and a J-beta primer mix. TCRdb re-called the 5' RACE reads with MiXCR, one entry per CDR3 protein. This sample has 1.2 million to 1.5 million distinct CDR3 sequences, with around 59% found just once. Germline V CDR1 and CDR2: DFQATT, SNEGSKA (reference sequence). This CDR3 contains 14 residues. Between the trimmed V and J ends, which lost 6 bases and 0 bases, there was a span of 9 bases. This sample is drawn from a study of blood T cells in healthy people across ages.

Sequenced input: blood. The V gene is TRBV20-1, the J gene TRBJ2-6; D gene unclear. This clonotype originated in a man aged 18-30 years in good health. CDR3 bases: TGCAGTGCCCCAACGATCTCTGGGGCCAACGTCCTGACTTTC. Its translation is CSAPTISGANVLTF.